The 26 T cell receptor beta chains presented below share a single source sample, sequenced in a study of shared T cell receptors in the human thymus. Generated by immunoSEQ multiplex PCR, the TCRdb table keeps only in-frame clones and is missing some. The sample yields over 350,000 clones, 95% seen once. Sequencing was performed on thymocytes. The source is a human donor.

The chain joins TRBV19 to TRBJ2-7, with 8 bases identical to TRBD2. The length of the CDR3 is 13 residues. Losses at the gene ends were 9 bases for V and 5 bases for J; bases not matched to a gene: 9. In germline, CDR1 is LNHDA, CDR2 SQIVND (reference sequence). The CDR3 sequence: CASRAAGANEQYF. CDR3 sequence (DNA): TGTGCCAGCCGGGCAGCGGGAGCAAACGAGCAGTACTTC.

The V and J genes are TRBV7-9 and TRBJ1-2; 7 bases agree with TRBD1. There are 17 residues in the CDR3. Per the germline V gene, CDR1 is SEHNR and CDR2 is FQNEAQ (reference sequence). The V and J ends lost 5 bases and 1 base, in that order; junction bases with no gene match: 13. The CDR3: CASSPILRDRFNYGYTF. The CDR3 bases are TGTGCCAGCAGCCCGATCCTCCGGGACAGATTTAACTATGGCTACACCTTC.

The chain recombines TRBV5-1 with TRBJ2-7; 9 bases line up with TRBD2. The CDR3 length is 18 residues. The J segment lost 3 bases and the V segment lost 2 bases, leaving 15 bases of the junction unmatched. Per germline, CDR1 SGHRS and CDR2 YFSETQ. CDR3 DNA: TGCGCCAGCAGCTTCGATCCTAGCGGGACGGTCCGGGGCTACGAGCAGTACTTC. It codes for CASSFDPSGTVRGYEQYF.

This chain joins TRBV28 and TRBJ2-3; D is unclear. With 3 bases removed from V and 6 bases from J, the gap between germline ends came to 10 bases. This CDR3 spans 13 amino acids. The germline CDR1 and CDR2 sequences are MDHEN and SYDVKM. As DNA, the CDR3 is TGTGCCAGCAGTTTCCCCGAGGCCGATACGCAGTATTTT. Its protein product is CASSFPEADTQYF.

CDR3 in amino acids: CASSEDQGTYEQYF. CDR3 nucleotide sequence: TGTGCCAGCAGTGAAGATCAGGGCACCTACGAGCAGTACTTC. The chain combines TRBV2 with TRBJ2-7; D possibly corresponds to TRBD1 (5 bases). Per the germline V gene, CDR1 is SNHLY and CDR2 is FYNNEI. This CDR3 spans 14 amino acids. V was clipped by 1 base and J by 2 bases, with 9 bases between them.

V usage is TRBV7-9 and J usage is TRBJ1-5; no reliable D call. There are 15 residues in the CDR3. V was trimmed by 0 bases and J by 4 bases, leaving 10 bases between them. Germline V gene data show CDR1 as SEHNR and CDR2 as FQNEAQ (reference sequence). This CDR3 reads CASSLAGPSNQPQHF. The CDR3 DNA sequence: TGTGCCAGCAGCTTAGCGGGCCCCTCGAATCAGCCCCAGCATTTT. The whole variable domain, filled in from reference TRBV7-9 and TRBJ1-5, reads DTGVSQNPRHKITKRGQNVTFRCDPISEHNRLYWYRQTLGQGPEFLTYFQNEAQLEKSRLLSDRFSAERPKGSFSTLEIQRTEQGDSAMYLCASSLAGPSNQPQHFGDGTRLSIL.

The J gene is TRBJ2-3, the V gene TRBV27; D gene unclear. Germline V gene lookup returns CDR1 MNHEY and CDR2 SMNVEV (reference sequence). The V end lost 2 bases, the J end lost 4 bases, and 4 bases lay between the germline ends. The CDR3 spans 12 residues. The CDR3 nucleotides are TGTGCCAGCAGTTTAGTCGCAGATACGCAGTATTTT. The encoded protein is CASSLVADTQYF.

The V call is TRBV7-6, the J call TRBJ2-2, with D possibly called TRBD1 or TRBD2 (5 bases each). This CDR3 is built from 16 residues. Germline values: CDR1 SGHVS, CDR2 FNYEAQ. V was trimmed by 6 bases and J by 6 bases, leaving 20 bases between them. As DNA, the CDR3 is TGTGCCAGCAGTTGGGGACGGAAACTCTGGGCCGGGGAGCTGTTTTTT. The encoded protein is CASSWGRKLWAGELFF. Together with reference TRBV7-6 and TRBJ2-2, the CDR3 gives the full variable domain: GAGVSQSPRYKVTKRGQDVALRCDPISGHVSLYWYRQALGQGPEFLTYFNYEAQQDKSGLPNDRFSAERPEGSISTLTIQRTEQRDSAMYRCASSWGRKLWAGELFFGEGSRLTVL.

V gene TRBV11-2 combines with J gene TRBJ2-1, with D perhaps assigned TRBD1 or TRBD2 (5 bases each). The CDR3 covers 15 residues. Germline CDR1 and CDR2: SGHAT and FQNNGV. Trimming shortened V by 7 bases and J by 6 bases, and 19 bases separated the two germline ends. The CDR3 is CASTSLGVAGNEQFF. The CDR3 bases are TGTGCCAGCACTTCTCTGGGGGTAGCCGGCAATGAGCAGTTCTTC.

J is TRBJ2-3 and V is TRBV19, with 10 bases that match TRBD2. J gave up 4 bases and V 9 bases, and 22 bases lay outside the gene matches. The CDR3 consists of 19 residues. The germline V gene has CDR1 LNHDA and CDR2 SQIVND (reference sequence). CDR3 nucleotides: TGTGCCAGCTCGTCAAGTAGCCCGCCTAGCGGGAGTCGCGCAGATACGCAGTATTTT. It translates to CASSSSSPPSGSRADTQYF. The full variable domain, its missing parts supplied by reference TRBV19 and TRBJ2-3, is DGGITQSPKYLFRKEGQNVTLSCEQNLNHDAMYWYRQDPGQGLRLIYYSQIVNDFQKGDIAEGYSVSREKKESFPLTVTSAQKNPTAFYLCASSSSSPPSGSRADTQYFGPGTRLTVL.

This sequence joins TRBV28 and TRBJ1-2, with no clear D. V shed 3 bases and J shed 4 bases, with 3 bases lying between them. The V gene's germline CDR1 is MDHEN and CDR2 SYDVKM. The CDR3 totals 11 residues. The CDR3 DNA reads TGTGCCAGCAGTTTGCCCTATGGCTACACCTTC. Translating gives CASSLPYGYTF.

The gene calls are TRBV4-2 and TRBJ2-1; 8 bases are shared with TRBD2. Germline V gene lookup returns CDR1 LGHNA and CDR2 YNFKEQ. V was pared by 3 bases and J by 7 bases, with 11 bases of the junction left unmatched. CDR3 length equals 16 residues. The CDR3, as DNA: TGTGCCAGCAGCCACCCCTCCGGGGGGGCGGATAATGAGCAGTTCTTC. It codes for CASSHPSGGADNEQFF.

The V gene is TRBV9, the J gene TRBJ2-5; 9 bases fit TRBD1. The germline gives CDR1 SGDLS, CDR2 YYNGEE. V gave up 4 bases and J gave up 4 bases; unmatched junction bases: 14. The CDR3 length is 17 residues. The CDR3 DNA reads TGTGCCAGCAGCCTAAAACTATTGGACAGGGGAAGAGAGACCCAGTACTTC. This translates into CASSLKLLDRGRETQYF.

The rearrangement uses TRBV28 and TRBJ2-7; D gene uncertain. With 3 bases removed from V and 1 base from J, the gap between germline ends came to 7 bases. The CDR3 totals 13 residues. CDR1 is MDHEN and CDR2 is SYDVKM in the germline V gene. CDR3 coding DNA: TGTGCCAGCAGTTTTAACTCATCCTACGAGCAGTACTTC. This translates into CASSFNSSYEQYF.

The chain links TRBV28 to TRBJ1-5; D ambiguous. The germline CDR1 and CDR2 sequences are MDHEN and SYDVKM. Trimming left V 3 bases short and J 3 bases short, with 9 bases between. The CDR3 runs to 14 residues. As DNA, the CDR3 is TGTGCCAGCAGTTTTTGGCCGGACAATCAGCCCCAGCATTTT. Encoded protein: CASSFWPDNQPQHF.

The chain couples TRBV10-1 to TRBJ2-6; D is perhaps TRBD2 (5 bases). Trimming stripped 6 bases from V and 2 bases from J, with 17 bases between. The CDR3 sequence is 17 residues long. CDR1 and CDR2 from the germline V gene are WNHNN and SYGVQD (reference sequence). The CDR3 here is CASSKLERVPGANVLTF. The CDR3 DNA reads TGCGCCAGCAGCAAACTCGAGAGGGTGCCTGGGGCCAACGTCCTGACTTTC.

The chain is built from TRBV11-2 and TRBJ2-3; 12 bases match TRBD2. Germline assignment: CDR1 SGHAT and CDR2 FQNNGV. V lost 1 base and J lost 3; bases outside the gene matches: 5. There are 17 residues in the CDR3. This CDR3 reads CASSLAASGRATDTQYF. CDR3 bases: TGTGCCAGCAGCTTAGCCGCTAGCGGGAGGGCGACAGATACGCAGTATTTT.

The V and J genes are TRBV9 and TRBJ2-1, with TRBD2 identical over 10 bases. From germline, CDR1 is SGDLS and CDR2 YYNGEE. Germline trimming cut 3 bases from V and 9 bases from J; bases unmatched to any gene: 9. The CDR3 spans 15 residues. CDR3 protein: CASSGSGRARGEQFF. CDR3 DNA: TGTGCCAGCAGCGGAAGCGGGAGGGCCCGTGGTGAGCAGTTCTTC.

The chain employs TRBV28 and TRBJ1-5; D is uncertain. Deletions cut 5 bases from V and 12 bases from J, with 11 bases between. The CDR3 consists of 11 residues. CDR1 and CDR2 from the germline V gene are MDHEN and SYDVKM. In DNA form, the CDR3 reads TGTGCCAGCAGTCTCGGAGGCCTCCAGCATTTT. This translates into CASSLGGLQHF.

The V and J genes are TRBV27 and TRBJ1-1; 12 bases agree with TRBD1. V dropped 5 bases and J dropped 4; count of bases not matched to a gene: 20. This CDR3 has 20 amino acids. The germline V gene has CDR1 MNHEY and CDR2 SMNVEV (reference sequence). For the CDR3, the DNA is TGTGCCAGCAGTCCCCTCTACAGATCCGGGACAGGGGGCCGGGGCACTGAAGCTTTCTTT. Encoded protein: CASSPLYRSGTGGRGTEAFF.

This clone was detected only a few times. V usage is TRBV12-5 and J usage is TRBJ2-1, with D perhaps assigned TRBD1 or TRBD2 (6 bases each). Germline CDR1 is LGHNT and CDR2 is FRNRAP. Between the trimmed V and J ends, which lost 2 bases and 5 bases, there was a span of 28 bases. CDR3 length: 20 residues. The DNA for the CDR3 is TGTGCTAGTGGTTTGACGGTGGGGGGCCCTCTACTTCAGACTGACAATGAGCAGTTCTTC. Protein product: CASGLTVGGPLLQTDNEQFF.

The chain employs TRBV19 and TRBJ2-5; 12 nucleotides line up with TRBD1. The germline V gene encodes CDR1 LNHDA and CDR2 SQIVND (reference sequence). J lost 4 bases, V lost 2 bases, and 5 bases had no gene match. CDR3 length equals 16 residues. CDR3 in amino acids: CASSIRRDRGRETQYF. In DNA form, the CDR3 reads TGTGCCAGTAGTATACGTCGGGACAGGGGGCGAGAGACCCAGTACTTC.

This CDR3 is CAWSLPLTGQGAGELFF. CDR3 nucleotides: TGTGCCTGGAGCTTACCCCTGACGGGACAGGGTGCCGGGGAGCTGTTTTTT. The V and J genes are TRBV30 and TRBJ2-2, with TRBD1 matching over 9 bases. With V trimmed by 3 bases and J by 6 bases, 14 bases remained unmatched. This CDR3 spans 17 amino acids. Germline lookup yields CDR1 GTSNPN and CDR2 SVGIG (reference sequence).

CDR3 sequence reads: CASRDRGATEAFF. The CDR3 DNA follows: TGTGCCAGTAGAGACAGGGGAGCCACTGAAGCTTTCTTT. This sequence joins TRBV19 and TRBJ1-1; 8 nucleotides line up with TRBD1. V was pared by 6 bases and J by 4 bases, with 4 bases of the junction left unmatched. Looked up from germline, CDR1 is LNHDA and CDR2 is SQIVND (reference sequence). The CDR3 covers 13 residues.

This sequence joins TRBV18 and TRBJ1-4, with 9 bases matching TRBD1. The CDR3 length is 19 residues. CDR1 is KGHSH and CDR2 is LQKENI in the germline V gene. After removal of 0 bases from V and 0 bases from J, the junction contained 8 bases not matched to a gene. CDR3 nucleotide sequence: TGTGCCAGCTCACCACCGACAGGGGGACGTGGGTCAACTAATGAAAAACTGTTTTTT. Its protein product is CASSPPTGGRGSTNEKLFF.

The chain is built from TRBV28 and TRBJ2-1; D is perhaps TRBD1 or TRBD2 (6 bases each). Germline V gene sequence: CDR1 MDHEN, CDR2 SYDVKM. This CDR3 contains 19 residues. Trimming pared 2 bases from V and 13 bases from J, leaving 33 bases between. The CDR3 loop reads CASSLPLGAGHPSIPPQFF. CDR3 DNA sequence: TGTGCCAGCAGTTTACCTTTGGGCGCGGGACACCCTTCCATTCCACCCCAGTTCTTC.